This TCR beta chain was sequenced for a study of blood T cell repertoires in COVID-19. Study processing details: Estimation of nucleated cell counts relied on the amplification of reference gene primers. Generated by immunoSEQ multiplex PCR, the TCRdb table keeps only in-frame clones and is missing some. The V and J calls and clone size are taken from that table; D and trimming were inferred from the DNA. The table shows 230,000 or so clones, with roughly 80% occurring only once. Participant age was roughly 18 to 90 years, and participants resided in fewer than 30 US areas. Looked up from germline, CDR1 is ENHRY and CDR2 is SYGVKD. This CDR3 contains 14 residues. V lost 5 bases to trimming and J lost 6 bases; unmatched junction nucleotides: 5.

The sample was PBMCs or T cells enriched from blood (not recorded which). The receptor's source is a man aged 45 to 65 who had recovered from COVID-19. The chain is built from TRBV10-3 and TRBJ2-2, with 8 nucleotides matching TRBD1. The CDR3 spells CAISFQGAAGELFF. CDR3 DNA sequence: TGTGCCATCAGTTTCCAGGGGGCGGCCGGGGAGCTGTTTTTT.